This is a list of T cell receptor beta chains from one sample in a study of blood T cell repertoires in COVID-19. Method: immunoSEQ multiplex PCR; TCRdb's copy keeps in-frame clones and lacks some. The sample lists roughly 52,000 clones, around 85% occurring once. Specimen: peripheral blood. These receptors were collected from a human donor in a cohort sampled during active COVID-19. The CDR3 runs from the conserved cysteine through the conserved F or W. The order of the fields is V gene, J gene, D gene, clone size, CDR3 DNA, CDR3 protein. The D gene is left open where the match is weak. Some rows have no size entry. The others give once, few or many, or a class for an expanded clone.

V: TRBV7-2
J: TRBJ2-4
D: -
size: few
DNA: TGTGCCAGCAGCTACAGGGAGTCAGCCAAAAACATTCAGTACTTC
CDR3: CASSYRESAKNIQYF

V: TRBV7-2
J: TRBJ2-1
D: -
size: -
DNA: TGTGCCAGCAGCTTTGGGGGGGCTTCCTACAATGAGCAGTTCTTC
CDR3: CASSFGGASYNEQFF

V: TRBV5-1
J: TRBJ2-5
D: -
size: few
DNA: TGCGCCAGCAGCCTGGGGAGTTCCGGGCAAGAGACCCAGTACTTC
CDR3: CASSLGSSGQETQYF

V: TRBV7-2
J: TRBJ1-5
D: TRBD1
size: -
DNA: TGTGCCAGCAGCCCGGACAGGGTAAGAAATCAGCCCCAGCATTTT
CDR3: CASSPDRVRNQPQHF

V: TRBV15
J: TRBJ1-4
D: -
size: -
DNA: TGTGCCACCAGCGGTGGGGGGGATCGGGATGAAAAACTGTTTTTT
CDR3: CATSGGGDRDEKLFF

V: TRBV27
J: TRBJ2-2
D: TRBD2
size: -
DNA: TGTGCCAGCAGTGGACTAGCGGTGGGGAACACCGGGGAGCTGTTTTTT
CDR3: CASSGLAVGNTGELFF

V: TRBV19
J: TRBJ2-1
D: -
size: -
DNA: TGTGCCAGTAGTATAGGTATCGTAAATGAGCAGTTCTTC
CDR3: CASSIGIVNEQFF

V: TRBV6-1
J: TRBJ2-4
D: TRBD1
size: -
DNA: TGTGCCAGCAGTGAAGCGCTCCTTTTACAGGGGGCAAGGAACATTCAGTACTTC
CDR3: CASSEALLLQGARNIQYF

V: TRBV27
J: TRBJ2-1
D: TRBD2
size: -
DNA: TGTGCCAGCAGCAAACCACCGGGACTAGCGTCGTGGGGGACTTACAATGAGCAGTTCTTC
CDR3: CASSKPPGLASWGTYNEQFF

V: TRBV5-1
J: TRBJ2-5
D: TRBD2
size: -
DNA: TGCGCCAGCAGCTTCGGGACTAGCGAAGAGACCCAGTACTTC
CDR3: CASSFGTSEETQYF

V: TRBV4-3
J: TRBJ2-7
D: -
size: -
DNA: TGCGCCAGCAGCCAAGATGACGGAGGATACGAGCAGTACTTC
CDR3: CASSQDDGGYEQYF

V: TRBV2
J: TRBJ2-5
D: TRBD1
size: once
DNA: TGTGCCAGCGGCCGGGACAGGGGATCATTCGAGACCCAGTACTTC
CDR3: CASGRDRGSFETQYF

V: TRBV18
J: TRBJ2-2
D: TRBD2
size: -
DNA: TGTGCCAGCTCACTATATAGCGGGAGTGGCACCGGGGAGCTGTTTTTT
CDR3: CASSLYSGSGTGELFF

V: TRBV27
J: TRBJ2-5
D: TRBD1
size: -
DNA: TGTGCCAGCAGTTTTGCCAGGGGGCACGAAGAGACCCAGTACTTC
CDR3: CASSFARGHEETQYF

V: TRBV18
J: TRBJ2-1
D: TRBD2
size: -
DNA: TGTGCCAGCTCACCAGATACCGGGGGGGTCCTCAATGAGCAGTTCTTC
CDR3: CASSPDTGGVLNEQFF

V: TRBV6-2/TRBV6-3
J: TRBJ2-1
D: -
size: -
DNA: TGTGCCAGCAGCCGGACTATTTACAATGAGCAGTTCTTC
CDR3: CASSRTIYNEQFF